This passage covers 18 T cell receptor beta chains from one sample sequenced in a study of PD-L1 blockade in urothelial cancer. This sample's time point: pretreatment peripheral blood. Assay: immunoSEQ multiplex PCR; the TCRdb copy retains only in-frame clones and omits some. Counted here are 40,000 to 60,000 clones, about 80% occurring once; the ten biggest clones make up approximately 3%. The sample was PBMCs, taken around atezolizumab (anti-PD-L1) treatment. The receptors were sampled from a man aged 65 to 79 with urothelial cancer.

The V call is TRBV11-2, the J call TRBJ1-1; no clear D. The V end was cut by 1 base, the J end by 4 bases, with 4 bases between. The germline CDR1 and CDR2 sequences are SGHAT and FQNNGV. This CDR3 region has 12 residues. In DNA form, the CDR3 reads TGTGCCAGCAGCTTAGTTATCACTGAAGCTTTCTTT. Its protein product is CASSLVITEAFF.

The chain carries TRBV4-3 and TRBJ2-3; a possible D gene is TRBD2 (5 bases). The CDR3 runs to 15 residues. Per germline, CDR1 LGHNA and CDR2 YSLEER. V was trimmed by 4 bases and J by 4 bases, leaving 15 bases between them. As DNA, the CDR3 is TGCGCCAGCAGCCTTTCAGCGGTCGGGGCAGATACGCAGTATTTT. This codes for CASSLSAVGADTQYF.

In DNA, the CDR3 is TGTGCCAGCAGCTTATTGGGCTTAGAGACCCAGTACTTC. It codes for CASSLLGLETQYF. The chain recombines TRBV5-6 with TRBJ2-5; no clear D. The V end was cut by 2 bases, the J end by 4 bases, with 9 bases between. Germline V gene data show CDR1 as SGHDT and CDR2 as YYEEEE. The CDR3 is 13 residues long.

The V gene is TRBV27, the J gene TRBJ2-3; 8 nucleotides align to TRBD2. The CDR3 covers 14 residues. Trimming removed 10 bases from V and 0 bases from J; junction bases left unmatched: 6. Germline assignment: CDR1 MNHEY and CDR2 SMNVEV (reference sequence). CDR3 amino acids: CATRLAPSTDTQYF. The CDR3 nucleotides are TGTGCCACCCGACTAGCGCCTAGCACAGATACGCAGTATTTT.

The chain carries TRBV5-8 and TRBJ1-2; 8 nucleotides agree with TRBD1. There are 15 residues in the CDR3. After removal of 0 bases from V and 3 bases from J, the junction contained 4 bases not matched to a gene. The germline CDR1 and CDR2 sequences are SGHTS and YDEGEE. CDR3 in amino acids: CASSLGWGQDYGYTF. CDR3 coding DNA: TGTGCCAGCAGCTTGGGCTGGGGACAGGACTATGGCTACACCTTC.

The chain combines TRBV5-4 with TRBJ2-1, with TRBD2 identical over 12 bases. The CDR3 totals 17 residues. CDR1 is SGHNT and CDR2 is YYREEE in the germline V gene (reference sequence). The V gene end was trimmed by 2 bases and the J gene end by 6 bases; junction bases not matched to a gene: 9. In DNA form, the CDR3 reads TGTGCCAGCAGCTTCGCTAGCGGGGGGGCCTCGGGCAATGAGCAGTTCTTC. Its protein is CASSFASGGASGNEQFF.

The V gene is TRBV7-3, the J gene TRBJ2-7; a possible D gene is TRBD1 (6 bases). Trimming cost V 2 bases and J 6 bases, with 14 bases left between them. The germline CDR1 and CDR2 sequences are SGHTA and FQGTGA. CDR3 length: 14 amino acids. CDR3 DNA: TGTGCCAGCAGCTTAGGGGGCGGTGTGAGCGAGCAGTACTTC. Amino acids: CASSLGGGVSEQYF.

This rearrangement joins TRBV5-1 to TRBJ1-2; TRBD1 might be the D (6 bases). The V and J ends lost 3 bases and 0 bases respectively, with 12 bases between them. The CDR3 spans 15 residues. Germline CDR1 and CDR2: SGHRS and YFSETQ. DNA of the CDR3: TGCGCCAGCAGCTCACAGGGCTTCGCTAACTATGGCTACACCTTC. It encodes CASSSQGFANYGYTF.

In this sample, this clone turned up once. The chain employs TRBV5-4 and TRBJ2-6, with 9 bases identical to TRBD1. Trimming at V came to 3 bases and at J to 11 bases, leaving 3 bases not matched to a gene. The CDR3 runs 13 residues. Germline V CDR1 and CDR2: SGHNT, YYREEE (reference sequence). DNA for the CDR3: TGTGCCAGCAGCTGGGACAGGGAAGACGTCCTGACTTTC. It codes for CASSWDREDVLTF.

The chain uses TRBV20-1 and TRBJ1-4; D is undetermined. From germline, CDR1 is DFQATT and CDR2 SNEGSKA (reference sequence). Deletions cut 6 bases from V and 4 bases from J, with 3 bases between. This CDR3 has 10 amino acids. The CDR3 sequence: CSALNEKLFF. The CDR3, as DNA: TGCAGTGCCCTTAATGAAAAACTGTTTTTT.

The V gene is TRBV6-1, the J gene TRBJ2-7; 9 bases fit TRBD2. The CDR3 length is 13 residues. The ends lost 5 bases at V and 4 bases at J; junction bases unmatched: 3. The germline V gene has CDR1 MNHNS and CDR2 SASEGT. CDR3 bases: TGTGCCAGCAGTTCAGCGGGAGGATACGAGCAGTACTTC. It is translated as CASSSAGGYEQYF.

The CDR3 sequence: CASSSTSGIGGETQYF. The CDR3 DNA reads TGTGCCAGCAGCTCTACTAGCGGGATTGGGGGAGAGACCCAGTACTTC. The chain links TRBV7-2 to TRBJ2-5; 10 bases align to TRBD2. Trimming removed 4 bases from V and 4 bases from J; junction bases left unmatched: 9. CDR1 and CDR2 from the germline V gene are SGHTA and FQGNSA. The CDR3 is 16 amino acids.

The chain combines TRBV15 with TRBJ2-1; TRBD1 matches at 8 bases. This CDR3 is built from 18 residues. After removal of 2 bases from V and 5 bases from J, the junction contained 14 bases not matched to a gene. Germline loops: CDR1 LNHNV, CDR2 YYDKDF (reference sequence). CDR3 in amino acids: CATSRFASRDRLNNEQFF. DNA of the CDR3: TGTGCCACCAGCAGATTCGCATCGAGGGACAGGCTTAACAATGAGCAGTTCTTC.

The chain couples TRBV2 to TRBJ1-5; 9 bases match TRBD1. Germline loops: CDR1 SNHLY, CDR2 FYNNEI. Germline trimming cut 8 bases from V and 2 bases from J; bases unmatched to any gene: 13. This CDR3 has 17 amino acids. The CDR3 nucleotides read TGTGCCAGCTCGAGGGATCCGGGACAGGGCCGCAATCAGCCCCAGCATTTT. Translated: CASSRDPGQGRNQPQHF.

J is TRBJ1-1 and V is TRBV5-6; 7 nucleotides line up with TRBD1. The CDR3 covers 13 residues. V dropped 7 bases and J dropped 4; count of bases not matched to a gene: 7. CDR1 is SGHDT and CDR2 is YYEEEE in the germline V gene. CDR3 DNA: TGTGCCAGCGGCCGGGACAGAAGCACTGAAGCTTTCTTT. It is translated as CASGRDRSTEAFF.

In DNA, the CDR3 is TGTGCCAGCAGTTACTCGACAGCAAACTACGAGCAGTACTTC. Translating gives CASSYSTANYEQYF. The rearrangement joins TRBV6-6 to TRBJ2-7; TRBD1 might be the D (5 bases). Germline-derived CDR1 and CDR2 are MNHNY and SVGAGI (reference sequence). Trimming took off 0 bases at V and 3 bases at J, with 9 bases between the two ends. The CDR3 covers 14 residues.

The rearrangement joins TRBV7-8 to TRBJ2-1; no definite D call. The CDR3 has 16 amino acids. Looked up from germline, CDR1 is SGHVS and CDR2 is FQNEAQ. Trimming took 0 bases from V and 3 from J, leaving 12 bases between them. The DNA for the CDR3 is TGTGCCAGCAGCTTAGCTTCCCAGGTCCTCTACAATGAGCAGTTCTTC. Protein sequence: CASSLASQVLYNEQFF.

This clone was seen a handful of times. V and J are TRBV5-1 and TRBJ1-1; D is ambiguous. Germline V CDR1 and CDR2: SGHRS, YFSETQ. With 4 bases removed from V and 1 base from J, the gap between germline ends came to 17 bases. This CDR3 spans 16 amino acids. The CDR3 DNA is TGCGCCAGCAGCCCCCGAGGGCGGGTCAAGAACACTGAAGCTTTCTTT. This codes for CASSPRGRVKNTEAFF.